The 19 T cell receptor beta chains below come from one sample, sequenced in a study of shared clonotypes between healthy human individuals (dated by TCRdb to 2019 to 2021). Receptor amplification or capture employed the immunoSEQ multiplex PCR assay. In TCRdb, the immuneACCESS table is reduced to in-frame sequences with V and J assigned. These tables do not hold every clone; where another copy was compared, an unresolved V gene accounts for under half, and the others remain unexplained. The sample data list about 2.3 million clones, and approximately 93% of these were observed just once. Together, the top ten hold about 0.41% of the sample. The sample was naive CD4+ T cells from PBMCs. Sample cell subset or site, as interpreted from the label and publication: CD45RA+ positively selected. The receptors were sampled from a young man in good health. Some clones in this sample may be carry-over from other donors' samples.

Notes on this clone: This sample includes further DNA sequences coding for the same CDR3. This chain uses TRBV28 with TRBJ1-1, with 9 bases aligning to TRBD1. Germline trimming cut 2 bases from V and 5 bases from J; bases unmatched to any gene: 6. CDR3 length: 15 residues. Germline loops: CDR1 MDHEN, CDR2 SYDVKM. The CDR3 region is CASSLTGGVYTEAFF. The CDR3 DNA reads TGTGCCAGCAGTTTAACAGGGGGCGTGTATACTGAAGCTTTCTTT.

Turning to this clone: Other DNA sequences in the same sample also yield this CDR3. CDR3 loop: CASSLTGAGNTIYF. The CDR3 coding sequence is TGTGCCAGCAGTTTGACAGGGGCTGGAAACACCATATATTTT. The rearrangement links TRBV28 to TRBJ1-3; 8 bases are shared with TRBD1. V trimming: 3 bases; J trimming: 2 bases; junction bases outside the gene matches: 0. Germline V CDR1 and CDR2: MDHEN, SYDVKM. The CDR3 runs 14 residues.

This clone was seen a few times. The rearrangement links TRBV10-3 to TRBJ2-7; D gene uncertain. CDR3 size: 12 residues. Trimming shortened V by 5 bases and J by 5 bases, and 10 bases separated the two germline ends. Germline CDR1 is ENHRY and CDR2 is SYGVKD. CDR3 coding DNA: TGTGCCATCAGTCGAAGGGTGGACGAGCAGTACTTC. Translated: CAISRRVDEQYF.

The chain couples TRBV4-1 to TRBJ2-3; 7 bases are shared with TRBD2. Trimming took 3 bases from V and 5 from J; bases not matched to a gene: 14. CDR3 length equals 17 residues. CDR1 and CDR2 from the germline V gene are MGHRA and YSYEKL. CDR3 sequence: CASSQTSWGGSRDTQYF. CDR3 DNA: TGCGCCAGCAGCCAGACTTCTTGGGGCGGGAGTCGAGATACGCAGTATTTT.

The CDR3 DNA is TGTGCCAGCAGTTTTCAACCGGGACAGGGCAATCAGCCCCAGCATTTT. Amino acids: CASSFQPGQGNQPQHF. The rearrangement uses TRBV5-8 and TRBJ1-5; 8 positions match TRBD1. From germline, CDR1 is SGHTS and CDR2 YDEGEE. The CDR3 is 16 amino acids. V dropped 5 bases and J dropped 2; count of bases not matched to a gene: 9.

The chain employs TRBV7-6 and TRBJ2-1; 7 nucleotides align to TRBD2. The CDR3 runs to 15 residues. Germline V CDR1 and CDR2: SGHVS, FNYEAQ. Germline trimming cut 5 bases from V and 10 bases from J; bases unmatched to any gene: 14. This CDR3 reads CASSRGAGAGGEQFF. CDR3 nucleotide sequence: TGTGCCAGCAGCCGGGGTGCGGGAGCGGGCGGGGAGCAGTTCTTC.

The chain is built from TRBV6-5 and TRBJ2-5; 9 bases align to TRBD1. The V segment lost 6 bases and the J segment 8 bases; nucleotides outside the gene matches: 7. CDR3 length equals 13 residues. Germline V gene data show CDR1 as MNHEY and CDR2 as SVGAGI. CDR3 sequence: CASSPGTGNTQYF. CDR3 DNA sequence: TGTGCCAGCAGCCCGGGGACAGGGAATACCCAGTACTTC.

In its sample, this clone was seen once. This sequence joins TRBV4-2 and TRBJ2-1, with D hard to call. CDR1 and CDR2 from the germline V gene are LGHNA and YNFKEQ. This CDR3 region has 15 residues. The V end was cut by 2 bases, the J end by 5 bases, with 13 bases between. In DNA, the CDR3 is TGTGCCAGCAGCCAACGGCTGGATCTGAACAATGAGCAGTTCTTC. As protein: CASSQRLDLNNEQFF.

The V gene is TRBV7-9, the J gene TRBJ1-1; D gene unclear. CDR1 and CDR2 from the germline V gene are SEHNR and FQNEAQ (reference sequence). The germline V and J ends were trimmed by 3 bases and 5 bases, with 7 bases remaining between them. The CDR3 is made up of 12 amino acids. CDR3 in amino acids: CASSLSFTEAFF. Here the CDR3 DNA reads TGTGCCAGCAGCTTGTCTTTTACTGAAGCTTTCTTT.

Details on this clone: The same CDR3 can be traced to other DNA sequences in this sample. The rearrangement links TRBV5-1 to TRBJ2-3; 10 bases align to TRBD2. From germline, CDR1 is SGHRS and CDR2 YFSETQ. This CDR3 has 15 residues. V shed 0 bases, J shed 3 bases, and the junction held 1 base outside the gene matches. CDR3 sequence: CASSLELAGTDTQYF. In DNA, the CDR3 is TGCGCCAGCAGCTTGGAACTAGCGGGAACAGATACGCAGTATTTT.

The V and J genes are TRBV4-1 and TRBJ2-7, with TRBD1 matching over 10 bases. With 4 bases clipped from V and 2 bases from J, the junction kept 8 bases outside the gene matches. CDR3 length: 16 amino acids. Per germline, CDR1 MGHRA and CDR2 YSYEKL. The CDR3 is CASSPGTGDLAYEQYF. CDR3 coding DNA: TGCGCCAGCAGCCCGGGGACAGGGGATTTGGCCTACGAGCAGTACTTC.

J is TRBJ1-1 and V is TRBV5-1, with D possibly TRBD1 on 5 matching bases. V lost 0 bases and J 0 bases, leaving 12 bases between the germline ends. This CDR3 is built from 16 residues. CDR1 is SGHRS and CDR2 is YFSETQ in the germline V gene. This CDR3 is CASSLGVGTMNTEAFF. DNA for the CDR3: TGCGCCAGCAGCTTGGGAGTCGGGACGATGAACACTGAAGCTTTCTTT.

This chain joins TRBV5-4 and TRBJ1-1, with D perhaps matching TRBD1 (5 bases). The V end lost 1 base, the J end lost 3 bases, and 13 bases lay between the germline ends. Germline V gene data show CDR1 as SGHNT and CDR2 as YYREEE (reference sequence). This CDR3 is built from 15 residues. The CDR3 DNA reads TGTGCCAGCAGCTTGTACGGGGGGAGAGACACTGAAGCTTTCTTT. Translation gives CASSLYGGRDTEAFF.

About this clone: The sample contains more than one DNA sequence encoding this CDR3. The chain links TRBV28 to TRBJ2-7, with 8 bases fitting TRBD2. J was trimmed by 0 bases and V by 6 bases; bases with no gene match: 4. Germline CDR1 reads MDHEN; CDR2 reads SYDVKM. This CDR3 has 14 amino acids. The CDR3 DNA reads TGTGCCAGCAGAACGAGCGGGAGCTCCTACGAGCAGTACTTC. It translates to CASRTSGSSYEQYF. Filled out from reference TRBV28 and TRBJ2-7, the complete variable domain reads DVKVTQSSRYLVKRTGEKVFLECVQDMDHENMFWYRQDPGLGLRLIYFSYDVKMKEKGDIPEGYSVSREKKERFSLILESASTNQTSMYLCASRTSGSSYEQYFGPGTRLTVT.

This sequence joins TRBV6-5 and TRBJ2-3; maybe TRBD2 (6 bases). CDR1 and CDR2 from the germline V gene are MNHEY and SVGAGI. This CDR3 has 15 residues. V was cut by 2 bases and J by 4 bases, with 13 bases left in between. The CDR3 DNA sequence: TGTGCCAGCAGTTACAGGCGGGAAAGGGCAGATACGCAGTATTTT. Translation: CASSYRRERADTQYF.

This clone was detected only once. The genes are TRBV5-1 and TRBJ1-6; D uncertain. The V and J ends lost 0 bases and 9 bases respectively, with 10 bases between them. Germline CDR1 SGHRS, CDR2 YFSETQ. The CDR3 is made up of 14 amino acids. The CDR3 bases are TGCGCCAGCAGCTTGGACGGGCTCCGTTCACCCCTCCACTTT. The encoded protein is CASSLDGLRSPLHF.

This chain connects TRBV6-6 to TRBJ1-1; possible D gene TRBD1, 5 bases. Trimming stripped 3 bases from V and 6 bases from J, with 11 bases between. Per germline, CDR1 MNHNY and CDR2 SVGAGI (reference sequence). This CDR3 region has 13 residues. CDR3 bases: TGTGCCAGCAGTTATGGGATAGGGGCTGAAGCTTTCTTT. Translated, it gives CASSYGIGAEAFF.

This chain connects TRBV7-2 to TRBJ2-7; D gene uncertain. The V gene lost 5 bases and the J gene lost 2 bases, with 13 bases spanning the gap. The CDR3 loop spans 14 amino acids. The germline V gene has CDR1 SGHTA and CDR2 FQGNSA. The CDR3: CASSRSDGPYEQYF. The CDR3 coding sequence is TGTGCCAGCAGCCGATCGGACGGGCCCTACGAGCAGTACTTC.

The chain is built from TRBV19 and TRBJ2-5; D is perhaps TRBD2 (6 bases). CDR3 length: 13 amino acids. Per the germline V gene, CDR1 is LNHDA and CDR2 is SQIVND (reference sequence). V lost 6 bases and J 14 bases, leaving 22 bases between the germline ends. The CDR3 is CASSGGAYLTAYF. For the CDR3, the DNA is TGTGCCAGTAGCGGGGGAGCCTATTTAACGGCTTACTTC.